This TCR beta chain was captured by sequencing in a study of blood T cells in healthy people across ages. Study information: About one barcoded beta molecule per two T cells was the capture yield of template switching.

A J-beta primer mix and a sample-barcoded 5' primer were used in a second PCR of roughly 6 to 12 cycles. No fewer than 2.5 million CDR3-containing paired-end reads came from each sample. TCRdb itself ran the 5' RACE reads through MiXCR, one entry per CDR3 protein. This sample has 1.8 million or so distinct CDR3 sequences; 35% to 50% occur once, and the top ten carry roughly 23%. Those donating, healthy Caucasian individuals from Russia, were aged roughly 6 to 90. Each donor gave 9 to 10 milliliters of peripheral blood. From germline, CDR1 is SGDLS and CDR2 YYNGEE. The CDR3 length is 14 residues. Trimming cost V 0 bases and J 5 bases, with 12 bases left between them.

This clonotype was obtained from a human donor in good health. Sequencing input: blood. This chain links TRBV9 with TRBJ2-7; D remains ambiguous. The CDR3: CASSVDGRSHEQYF. CDR3 DNA: TGTGCCAGCAGCGTAGATGGCAGGTCCCACGAGCAGTACTTC.